This T cell receptor (beta chain) was observed in a study of cytomegalovirus exposure and HLA in healthy donors. With respect to this clone: The antigen is unknown.

Study results and caveats: Generally TCR sequences proved uncommon, though certain public TCRs appeared in numerous donors. As a later analysis showed, several of the most significant clusters appeared to be linked to common viral pathogens.

PCR used 60 Vbeta primers and 13 Jbeta primers. Profiling relied on immunoSEQ multiplex PCR, and the TCRdb table lists in-frame clones only, not all of them. The sample yields around 170,000 clones, 65% to 80% seen once. Germline V lookup: CDR1 GTSNPN, CDR2 SVGIG (reference sequence). Trimming at V came to 1 base and at J to 7 bases, leaving 6 bases not matched to a gene. This CDR3 contains 14 residues. This TCR was sampled from a woman in her thirties or forties in good health and CMV-seronegative. Sequencing was performed on PBMCs. The V and J genes are TRBV30 and TRBJ2-1; TRBD1 aligns across 8 bases. The CDR3 nucleotides read TGTGCCTGGAGTGCGTGGACAGGGAAAAATGAGCAGTTCTTC. This gives the protein CAWSAWTGKNEQFF.